The rows below give T cell receptor beta chains drawn from one sample of a study of beta chain features in type 1 diabetes. The table came from immunoSEQ multiplex PCR; TCRdb's copy has only in-frame clones and leaves some out. Seen here are about 120,000 clones, 15% to 20% observed once, and the top ten hold 2% to 3%. The specimen sequenced was central memory CD4+ T cells from blood. These receptors all come from a man aged 18 to 35 with type 1 diabetes. CDR3s include the opening cysteine and the closing phenylalanine or tryptophan. A D gene is named only where the DNA matches it firmly. Rows may omit the clone size; those that give it use once, few, many or a size class.

clone size,V gene,J gene,CDR3 length,D gene,CDR3 protein,CDR3 DNA
NA,TRBV6-5,TRBJ2-5,15,TRBD2,CASSFGLAGEETQYF,TGTGCCAGCAGTTTCGGACTAGCGGGAGAGGAGACCCAGTACTTC
NA,TRBV7-2,TRBJ2-7,17,TRBD2,CASSLEGLAGATPVQYF,TGTGCCAGCAGCTTAGAGGGCCTAGCGGGGGCCACCCCCGTGCAGTACTTC
medium-sized,TRBV21-1,TRBJ2-3,10,NA,CASRTDTQYF,TGTGCCAGCAGGACAGATACGCAGTATTTT
NA,TRBV30,TRBJ1-1,12,NA,CAGQVRNTEAFF,TGTGCAGGTCAGGTTCGGAACACTGAAGCTTTCTTT
many,TRBV7-2,TRBJ2-3,16,TRBD2,CASSTGLAGYADTQYF,TGTGCCAGCAGCACCGGACTAGCGGGGTATGCAGATACGCAGTATTTT
many,TRBV4-1,TRBJ2-4,15,TRBD1,CASSQGQGTKNIQYF,TGCGCCAGCAGCCAGGGACAGGGAACCAAAAACATTCAGTACTTC
NA,TRBV6-5,TRBJ2-1,14,TRBD2,CASRPGTTDNEQFF,TGTGCCAGCCGACCCGGGACTACTGACAATGAGCAGTTCTTC
few,TRBV7-7,TRBJ2-7,14,NA,CASSLGGAPYEQYF,TGTGCTAGCAGCTTAGGGGGGGCGCCCTACGAGCAGTACTTC
few,TRBV29-1,TRBJ2-7,13,TRBD1,CSVVRVQGAEQYF,TGCAGCGTTGTTAGGGTCCAGGGGGCCGAGCAGTACTTC
NA,TRBV28,TRBJ1-3,17,NA,CASSPPHGQFSGNTIYF,TGTGCCAGCAGTCCACCCCATGGCCAGTTCTCTGGAAACACCATATATTTT
NA,TRBV7-6,TRBJ2-1,20,TRBD2,CASSFSWGGRSPISYNEQFF,TGTGCCAGCAGCTTCAGCTGGGGCGGGAGGTCACCCATCTCCTACAATGAGCAGTTCTTC
NA,TRBV18,TRBJ2-3,15,NA,CASSPGDGNTDTQYF,TGTGCCAGCTCACCCGGTGATGGAAACACAGATACGCAGTATTTT
NA,TRBV4-1,TRBJ2-3,15,TRBD1,CASSQAEGQGDTQYF,TGCGCCAGCAGCCAAGCCGAGGGACAGGGAGATACGCAGTATTTT
NA,TRBV7-2,TRBJ1-1,16,TRBD1,CASSFRQGPSNTEAFF,TGTGCCAGCAGCTTCCGACAGGGGCCCTCGAACACTGAAGCTTTCTTT
NA,TRBV4-1,TRBJ2-1,13,NA,CASSRRDYNEQFF,TGCGCCAGCAGCCGCCGGGATTACAATGAGCAGTTCTTC
few,TRBV6-5,TRBJ2-5,15,TRBD2,CASSLSGATGETQYF,TGTGCCAGCAGTCTCAGCGGGGCAACCGGAGAGACCCAGTACTTC
few,TRBV5-4,TRBJ2-1,15,NA,CASSPTGSRYNEQFF,TGTGCCAGCAGCCCCACCGGGTCGCGTTACAATGAGCAGTTCTTC
NA,TRBV21-1,TRBJ2-6,14,NA,CASSKAAGSNVLTF,TGTGCCAGCAGCAAAGCGGCAGGCTCCAACGTCCTGACTTTC